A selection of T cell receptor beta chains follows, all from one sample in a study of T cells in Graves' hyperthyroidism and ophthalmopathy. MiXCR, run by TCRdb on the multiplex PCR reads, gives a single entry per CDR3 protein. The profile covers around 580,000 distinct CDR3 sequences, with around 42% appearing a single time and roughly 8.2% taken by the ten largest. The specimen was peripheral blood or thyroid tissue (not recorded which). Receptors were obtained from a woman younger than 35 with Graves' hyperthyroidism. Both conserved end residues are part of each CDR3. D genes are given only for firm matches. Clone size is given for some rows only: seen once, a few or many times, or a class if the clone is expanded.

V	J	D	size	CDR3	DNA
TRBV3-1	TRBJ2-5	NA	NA	CASSQRNANNQPQYF	TGTGCCAGCAGCCAACGCAACGCAAACAATCAGCCCCAGTACTTC
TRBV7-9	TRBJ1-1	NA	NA	CASSPGTPEAEAFF	TGTGCCAGCAGCCCTGGGACGCCGGAGGCTGAAGCTTTCTTT
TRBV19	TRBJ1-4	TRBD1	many	CASSPRTGQHEKLFF	TGTGCCAGTAGTCCGCGGACAGGGCAACATGAAAAACTGTTTTTT
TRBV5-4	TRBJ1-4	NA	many	CASSLAAQPNEKLFF	TGTGCCAGCAGCTTGGCCGCACAACCAAATGAAAAACTGTTTTTT
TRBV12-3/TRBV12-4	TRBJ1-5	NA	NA	CASSLSFGAAVNQPQHF	TGTGCCAGCAGTTTATCTTTTGGTGCGGCAGTTAATCAGCCCCAGCATTTT
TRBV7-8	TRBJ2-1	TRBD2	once	CASSSRAGDYYNEQFF	TGTGCCAGCAGCTCCCGAGCGGGAGACTACTACAATGAGCAGTTCTTC
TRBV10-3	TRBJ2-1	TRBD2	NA	CAIRGLDPNEQFF	TGTGCCATCAGAGGACTAGACCCCAATGAGCAGTTCTTC
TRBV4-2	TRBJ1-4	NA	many	CASSQDWTVATNEKLFF	TGTGCCAGCAGCCAAGACTGGACGGTTGCAACTAATGAAAAACTGTTTTTT
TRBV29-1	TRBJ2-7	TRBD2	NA	CSVRVASGVPYEQYF	TGCAGCGTCCGAGTGGCTAGCGGGGTCCCTTACGAGCAGTACTTC
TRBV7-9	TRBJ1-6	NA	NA	CASSPGDGSSPLHF	TGTGCCAGCAGCCCCGGGGACGGCAGTTCACCCCTCCACTTT
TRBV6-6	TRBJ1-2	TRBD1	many	CASSPLTGPGYTF	TGTGCCAGCAGTCCTCTGACAGGGCCTGGCTACACCTTC
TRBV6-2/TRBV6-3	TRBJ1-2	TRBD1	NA	CASSTHQGQGDYTF	TGTGCCAGCAGTACGCATCAGGGACAGGGCGACTACACCTTC
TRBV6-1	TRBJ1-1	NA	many	CASSDAILMNTEAFF	TGTGCCAGCAGTGACGCAATTTTGATGAACACTGAAGCTTTCTTT
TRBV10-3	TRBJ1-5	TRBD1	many	CAIRGQGGNQPQHF	TGTGCCATCAGAGGACAGGGTGGAAATCAGCCCCAGCATTTT
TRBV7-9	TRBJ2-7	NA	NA	CASSLIDSSYEQYF	TGTGCCAGCAGCTTAATAGACAGCTCCTACGAGCAGTACTTC
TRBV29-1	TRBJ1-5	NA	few	CSAWGGGNQPQHF	TGCAGCGCCTGGGGGGGCGGCAATCAGCCCCAGCATTTT
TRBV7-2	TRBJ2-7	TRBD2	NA	CASPYPAGAPYF	TGTGCCAGCCCCTACCCAGCGGGAGCGCCGTACTTC
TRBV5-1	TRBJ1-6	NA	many	CASSLTRSSYNSPLHF	TGCGCCAGCAGCTTAACCAGGAGCTCCTATAATTCACCCCTCCACTTT
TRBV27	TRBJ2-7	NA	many	CASKRGGGEQYF	TGTGCCAGCAAAAGAGGAGGGGGCGAGCAGTACTTC
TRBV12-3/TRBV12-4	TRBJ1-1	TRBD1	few	CASRRPGQGAQTEAFF	TGTGCCAGCAGACGTCCGGGACAGGGGGCTCAAACTGAAGCTTTCTTT
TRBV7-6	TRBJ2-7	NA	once	CASSDWGYEQYF	TGTGCCAGCAGCGATTGGGGCTACGAGCAGTACTTC
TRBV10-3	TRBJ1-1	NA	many	CAISEGDTEAFF	TGTGCCATCAGTGAGGGGGACACTGAAGCTTTCTTT
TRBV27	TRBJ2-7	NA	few	CASSVYPGSYEQYF	TGTGCCAGCAGTGTCTATCCCGGGAGCTACGAGCAGTACTTC
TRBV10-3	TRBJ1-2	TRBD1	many	CAIKSKDRGIDGYTF	TGTGCCATCAAGTCCAAGGACAGGGGGATCGATGGCTACACCTTC
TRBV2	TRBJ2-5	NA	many	CASSEVVRQETQYF	TGTGCCAGCAGTGAAGTGGTTAGGCAAGAGACCCAGTACTTC
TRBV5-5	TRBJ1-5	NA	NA	CASSPGVLGNQPQHF	TGCGCCAGCAGCCCTGGGGTGCTGGGCAATCAGCCCCAGCATTTT
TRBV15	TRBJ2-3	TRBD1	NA	CATSSGQGEANTQYF	TGTGCCACCAGCTCAGGACAGGGGGAGGCTAATACGCAGTATTTT
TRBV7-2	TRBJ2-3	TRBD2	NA	CASRERDTDTQYF	TGTGCCAGCAGGGAGCGGGACACAGATACGCAGTATTTT
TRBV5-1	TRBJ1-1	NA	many	CASSLGAGLSTEAFF	TGCGCCAGCAGCTTGGGGGCCGGGCTCAGCACTGAAGCTTTCTTT
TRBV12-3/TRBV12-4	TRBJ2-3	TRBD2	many	CASTSGTGVYF	TGTGCCAGCACAAGCGGGACGGGGGTGTATTTT
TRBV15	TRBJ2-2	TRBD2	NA	CATSRTSGGTGELFF	TGTGCCACCAGCAGGACTAGCGGGGGGACCGGGGAGCTGTTTTTT
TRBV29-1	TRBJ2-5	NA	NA	CSVEDLGRGQETQYF	TGCAGCGTTGAAGATCTAGGCAGGGGCCAAGAGACCCAGTACTTC
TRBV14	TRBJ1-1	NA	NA	CASYSSGEAFF	TGTGCCAGCTACTCCTCCGGTGAAGCTTTCTTT
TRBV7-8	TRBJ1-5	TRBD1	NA	CASSRTGAIQPQHF	TGTGCCAGCAGCCGGACAGGGGCCATTCAGCCCCAGCATTTT
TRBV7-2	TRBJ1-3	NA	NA	CASSSGHTQLSGNTIYF	TGTGCCAGCAGCTCAGGACACACTCAACTCTCTGGAAACACCATATATTTT
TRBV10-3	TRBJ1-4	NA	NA	CAISPKANEELFF	TGTGCCATCAGTCCAAAGGCTAATGAAGAACTGTTTTTT
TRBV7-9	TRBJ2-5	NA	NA	CASRKGRRETQYF	TGTGCCAGCAGAAAGGGGCGGAGAGAGACCCAGTACTTC
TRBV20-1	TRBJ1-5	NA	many	CSARDAAYSNQPQHF	TGCAGTGCTAGAGATGCCGCATATAGCAATCAGCCCCAGCATTTT
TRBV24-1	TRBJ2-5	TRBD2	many	CATSEPGTSGRETQYF	TGTGCCACCAGTGAACCCGGGACTAGCGGGAGAGAGACCCAGTACTTC
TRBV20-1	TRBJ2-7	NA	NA	CSASGLVTGYEQYF	TGCAGTGCTAGTGGTTTGGTAACCGGCTACGAGCAGTACTTC
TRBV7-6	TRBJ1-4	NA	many	CASSADKNEKLFF	TGTGCCAGCAGCGCAGACAAAAATGAAAAACTGTTTTTT
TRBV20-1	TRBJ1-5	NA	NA	CSARGAGRSNQPQHF	TGCAGTGCTAGAGGGGCTGGGCGTAGCAATCAGCCCCAGCATTTT
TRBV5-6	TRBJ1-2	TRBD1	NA	CASSLRGRQGLAYYGYTF	TGTGCCAGCAGCTTGAGGGGCCGACAGGGTCTCGCTTACTATGGCTACACCTTC
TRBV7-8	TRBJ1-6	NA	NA	CASSLAREKGSPLHF	TGTGCCAGCAGCCTAGCGAGGGAAAAAGGATCACCCCTCCACTTT
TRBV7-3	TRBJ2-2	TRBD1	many	CASSSTGTGVTGELFF	TGTGCCAGCAGCTCTACCGGGACAGGGGTCACCGGGGAGCTGTTTTTT